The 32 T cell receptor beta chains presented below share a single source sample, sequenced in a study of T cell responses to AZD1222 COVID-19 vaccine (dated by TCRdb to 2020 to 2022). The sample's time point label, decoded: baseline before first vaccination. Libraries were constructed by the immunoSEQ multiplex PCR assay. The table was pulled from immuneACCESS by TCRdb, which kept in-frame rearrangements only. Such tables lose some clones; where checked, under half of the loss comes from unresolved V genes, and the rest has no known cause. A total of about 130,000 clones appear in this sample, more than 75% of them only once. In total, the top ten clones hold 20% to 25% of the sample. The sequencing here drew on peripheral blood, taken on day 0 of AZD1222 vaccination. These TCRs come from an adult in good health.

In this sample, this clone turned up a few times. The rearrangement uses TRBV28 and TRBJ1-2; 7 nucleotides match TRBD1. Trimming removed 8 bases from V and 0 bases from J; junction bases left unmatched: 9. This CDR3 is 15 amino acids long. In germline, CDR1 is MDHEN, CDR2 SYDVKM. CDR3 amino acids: CASSLNRGANYGYTF. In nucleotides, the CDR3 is TGTGCCAGCTCACTCAACAGGGGAGCTAACTATGGCTACACCTTC.

As DNA, the CDR3 is TGTGCCAGCTTAAGTGGGCCTCGGAATTCACCCCTCCACTTT. Amino acids: CASLSGPRNSPLHF. This rearrangement joins TRBV6-5 to TRBJ1-6, with D unresolved. This CDR3 has 14 amino acids. CDR1 and CDR2 (germline): MNHEY, SVGAGI. The V and J ends lost 8 bases and 7 bases respectively, with 15 bases between them.

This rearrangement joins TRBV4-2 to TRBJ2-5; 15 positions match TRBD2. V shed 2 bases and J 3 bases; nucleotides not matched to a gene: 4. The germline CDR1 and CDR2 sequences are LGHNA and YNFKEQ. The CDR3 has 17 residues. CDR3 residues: CASSQQGTSGGKETQYF. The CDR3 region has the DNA TGTGCCAGCAGCCAACAGGGGACTAGCGGGGGGAAAGAGACCCAGTACTTC.

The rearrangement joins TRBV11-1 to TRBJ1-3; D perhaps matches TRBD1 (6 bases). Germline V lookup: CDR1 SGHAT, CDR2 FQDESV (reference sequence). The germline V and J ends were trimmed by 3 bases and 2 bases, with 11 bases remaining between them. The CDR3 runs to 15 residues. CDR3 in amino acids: CASSLTRGPGNTIYF. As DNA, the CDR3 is TGTGCCAGCAGCTTGACCAGGGGTCCTGGAAACACCATATATTTT.

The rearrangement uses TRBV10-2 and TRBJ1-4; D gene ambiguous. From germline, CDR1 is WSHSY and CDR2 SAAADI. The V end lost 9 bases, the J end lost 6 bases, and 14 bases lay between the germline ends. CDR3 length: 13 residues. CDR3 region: CASSEGRYEKLFF. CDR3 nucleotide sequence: TGCGCCAGTTCGGAAGGACGATATGAAAAACTGTTTTTT.

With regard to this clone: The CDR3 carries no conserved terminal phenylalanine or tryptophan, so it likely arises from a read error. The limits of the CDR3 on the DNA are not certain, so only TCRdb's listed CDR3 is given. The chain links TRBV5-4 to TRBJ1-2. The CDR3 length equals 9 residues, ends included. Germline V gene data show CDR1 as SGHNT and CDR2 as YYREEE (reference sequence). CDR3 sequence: CASSPRSTE.

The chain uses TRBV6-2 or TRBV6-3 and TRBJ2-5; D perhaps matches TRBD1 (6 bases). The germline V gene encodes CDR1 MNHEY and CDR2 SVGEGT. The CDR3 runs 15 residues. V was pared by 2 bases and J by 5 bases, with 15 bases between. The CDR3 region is CASSYLGQRRETQYF. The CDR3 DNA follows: TGTGCCAGCAGTTACCTAGGACAGCGGAGGGAGACCCAGTACTTC.

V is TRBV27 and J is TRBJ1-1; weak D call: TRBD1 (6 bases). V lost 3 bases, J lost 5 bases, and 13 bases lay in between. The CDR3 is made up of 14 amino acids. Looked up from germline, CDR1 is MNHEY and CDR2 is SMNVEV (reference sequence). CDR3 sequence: CASSFLTGTTEAFF. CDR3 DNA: TGTGCCAGCAGTTTCTTGACAGGTACTACTGAAGCTTTCTTT.

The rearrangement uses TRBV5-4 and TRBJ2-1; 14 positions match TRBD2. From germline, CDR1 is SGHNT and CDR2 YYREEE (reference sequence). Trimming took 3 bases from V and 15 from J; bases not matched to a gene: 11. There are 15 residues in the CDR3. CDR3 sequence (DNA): TGTGCCAGCAGCTCAGGGACTAGCGGGGGCCCCGGCCGGTTCTTC. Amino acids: CASSSGTSGGPGRFF.

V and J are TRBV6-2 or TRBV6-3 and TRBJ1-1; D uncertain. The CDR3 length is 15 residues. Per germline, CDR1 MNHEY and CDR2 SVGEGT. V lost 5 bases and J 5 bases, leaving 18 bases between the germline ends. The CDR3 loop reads CASSPEARRETEAFF. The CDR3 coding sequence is TGTGCCAGCAGTCCCGAAGCCCGCCGGGAGACTGAAGCTTTCTTT.

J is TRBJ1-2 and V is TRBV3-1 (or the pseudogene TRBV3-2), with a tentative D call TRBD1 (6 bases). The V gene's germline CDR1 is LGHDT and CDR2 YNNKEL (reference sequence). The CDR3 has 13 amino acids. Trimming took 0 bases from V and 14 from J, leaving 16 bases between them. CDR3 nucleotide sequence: TGTGCCAGCAGCCAAGACTTTACAGGGAGGTCTACCTTC. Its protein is CASSQDFTGRSTF.

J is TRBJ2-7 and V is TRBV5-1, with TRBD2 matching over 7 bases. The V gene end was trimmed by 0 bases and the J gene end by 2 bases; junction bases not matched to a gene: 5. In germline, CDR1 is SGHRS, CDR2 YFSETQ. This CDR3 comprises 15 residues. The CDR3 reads CASSLAGGLPYEQYF. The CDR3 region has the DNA TGCGCCAGCAGCTTGGCGGGGGGACTACCCTACGAGCAGTACTTC.

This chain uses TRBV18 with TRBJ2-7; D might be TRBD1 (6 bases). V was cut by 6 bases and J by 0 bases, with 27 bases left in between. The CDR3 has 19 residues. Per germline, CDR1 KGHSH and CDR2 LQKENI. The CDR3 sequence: CASSKKTLDSSRVSYEQYF. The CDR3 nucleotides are TGTGCCAGCTCGAAGAAGACGTTGGACAGTTCTCGAGTCTCCTACGAGCAGTACTTC.

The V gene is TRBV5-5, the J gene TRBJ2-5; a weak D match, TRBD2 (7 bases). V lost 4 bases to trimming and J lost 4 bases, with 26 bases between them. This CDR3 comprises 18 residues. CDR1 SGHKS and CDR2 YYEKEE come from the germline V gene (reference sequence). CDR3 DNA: TGTGCCAGCAGCCCTACTCCCGGACTAAGGGGGGGCCGAGAGACCCAGTACTTC. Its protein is CASSPTPGLRGGRETQYF.

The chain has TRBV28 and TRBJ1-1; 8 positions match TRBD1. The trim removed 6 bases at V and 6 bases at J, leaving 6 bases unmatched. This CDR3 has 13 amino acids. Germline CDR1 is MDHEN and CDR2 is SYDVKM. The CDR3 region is CASRIQGGAEAFF. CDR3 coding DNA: TGTGCCAGCAGGATACAGGGGGGGGCTGAAGCTTTCTTT.

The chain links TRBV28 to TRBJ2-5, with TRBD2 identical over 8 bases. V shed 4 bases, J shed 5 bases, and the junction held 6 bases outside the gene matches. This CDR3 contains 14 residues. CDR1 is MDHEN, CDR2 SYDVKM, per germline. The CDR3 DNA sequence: TGTGCCAGCAGTTCTAGGACTAGCATGGAGACCCAGTACTTC. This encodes CASSSRTSMETQYF.

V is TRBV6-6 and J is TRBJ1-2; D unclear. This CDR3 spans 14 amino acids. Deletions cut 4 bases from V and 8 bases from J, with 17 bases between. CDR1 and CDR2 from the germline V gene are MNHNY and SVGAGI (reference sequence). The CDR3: CASSSLPGSSGYTF. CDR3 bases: TGTGCCAGCAGTTCCCTACCGGGTTCCTCAGGCTACACCTTC.

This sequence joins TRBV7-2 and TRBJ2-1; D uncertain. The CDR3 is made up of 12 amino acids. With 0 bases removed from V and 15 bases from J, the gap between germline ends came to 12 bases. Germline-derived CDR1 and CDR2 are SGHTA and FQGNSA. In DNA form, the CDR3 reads TGTGCCAGCAGCTTAGCGCTGGCTAGTCTGTTCTTC. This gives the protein CASSLALASLFF.

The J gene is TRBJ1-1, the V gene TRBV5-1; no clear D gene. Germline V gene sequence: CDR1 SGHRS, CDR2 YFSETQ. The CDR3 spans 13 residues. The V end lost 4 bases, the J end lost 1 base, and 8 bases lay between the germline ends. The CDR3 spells CASSAAPNTEAFF. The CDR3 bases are TGCGCCAGCAGCGCGGCGCCGAACACTGAAGCTTTCTTT.

Written as DNA, the CDR3 is TGTGCCAGCTCACCGGGACAGGGATACTATGGCTACACCTTC. Its translation is CASSPGQGYYGYTF. V usage is TRBV18 and J usage is TRBJ1-2; 9 bases map to TRBD1. Germline V CDR1 and CDR2: KGHSH, LQKENI. V was clipped by 3 bases and J by 3 bases; unmatched bases: 2. CDR3 length: 14 residues.

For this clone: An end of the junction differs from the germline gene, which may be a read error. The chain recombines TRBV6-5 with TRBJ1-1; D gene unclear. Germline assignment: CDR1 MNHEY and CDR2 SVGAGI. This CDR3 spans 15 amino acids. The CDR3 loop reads CASSYSGLLNTEAFF. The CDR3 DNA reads TGTGCCAGCAGCTACTCGGGTCTCTTGAACACTGAAGCTTTCTTT.

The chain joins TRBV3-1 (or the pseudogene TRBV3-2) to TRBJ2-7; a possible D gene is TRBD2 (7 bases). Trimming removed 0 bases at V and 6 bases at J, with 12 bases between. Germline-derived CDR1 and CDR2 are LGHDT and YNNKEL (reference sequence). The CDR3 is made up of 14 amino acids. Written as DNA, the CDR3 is TGTGCCAGCAGCCAAGAGGTGGGGGGGCCCGAGCAGTACTTC. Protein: CASSQEVGGPEQYF.

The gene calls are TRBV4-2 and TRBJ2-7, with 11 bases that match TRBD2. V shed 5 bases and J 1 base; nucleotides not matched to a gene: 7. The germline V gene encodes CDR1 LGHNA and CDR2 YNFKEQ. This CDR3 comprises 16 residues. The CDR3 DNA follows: TGTGCCAGCAGCAGACTGACTAGCGGGGCATCCTACGAGCAGTACTTC. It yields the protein CASSRLTSGASYEQYF.

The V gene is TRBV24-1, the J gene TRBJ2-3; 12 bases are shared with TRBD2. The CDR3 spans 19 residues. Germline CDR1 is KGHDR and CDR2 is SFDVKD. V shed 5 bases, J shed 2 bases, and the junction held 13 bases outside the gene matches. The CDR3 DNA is TGTGCCACCAGTGGGGGACTAGCGGGTGAAATATTAACCACAGATACGCAGTATTTT. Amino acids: CATSGGLAGEILTTDTQYF.

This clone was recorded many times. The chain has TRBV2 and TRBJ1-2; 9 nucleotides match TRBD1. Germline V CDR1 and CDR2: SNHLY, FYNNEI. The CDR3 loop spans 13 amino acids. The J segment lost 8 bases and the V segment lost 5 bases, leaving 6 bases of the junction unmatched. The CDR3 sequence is CASSLQGARGYTF. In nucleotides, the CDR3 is TGTGCCAGCAGTTTACAGGGGGCGAGGGGCTACACCTTC.

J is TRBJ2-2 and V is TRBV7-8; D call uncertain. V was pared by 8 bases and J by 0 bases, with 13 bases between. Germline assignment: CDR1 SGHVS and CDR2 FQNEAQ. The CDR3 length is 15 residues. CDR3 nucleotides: TGTGCCAGCGGGCTTAGAATGGCGAACACCGGGGAGCTGTTTTTT. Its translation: CASGLRMANTGELFF. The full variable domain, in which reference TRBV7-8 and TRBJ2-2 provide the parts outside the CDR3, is GAGVSQSPRYKVAKRGQDVALRCDPISGHVSLFWYQQALGQGPEFLTYFQNEAQLDKSGLPSDRFFAERPEGSVSTLKIQRTQQEDSAVYLCASGLRMANTGELFFGEGSRLTVL.

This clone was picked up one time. CDR3 amino acids: CASSEWGRITGELFF. CDR3 bases: TGTGCCAGCAGTGAATGGGGCCGTATCACCGGGGAGCTGTTTTTT. The chain joins TRBV6-1 to TRBJ2-2; tentative D call: TRBD1 (5 bases). The CDR3 sequence is 15 residues long. V was clipped by 2 bases and J by 4 bases, with 11 bases between them. Germline V lookup: CDR1 MNHNS, CDR2 SASEGT.

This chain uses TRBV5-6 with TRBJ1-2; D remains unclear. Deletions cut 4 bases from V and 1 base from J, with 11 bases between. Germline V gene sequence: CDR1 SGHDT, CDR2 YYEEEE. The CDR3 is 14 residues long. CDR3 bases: TGTGCCAGCAGCCCAAGAAAAATTAACTATGGCTACACCTTC. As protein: CASSPRKINYGYTF. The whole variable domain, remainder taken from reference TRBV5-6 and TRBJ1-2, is DAGVTQSPTHLIKTRGQQVTLRCSPKSGHDTVSWYQQALGQGPQFIFQYYEEEERQRGNFPDRFSGHQFPNYSSELNVNALLLGDSALYLCASSPRKINYGYTFGSGTRLTVV.

CDR3 residues: CASSSTSGITDTQYF. The CDR3 DNA follows: TGTGCCAGCAGCTCGACTAGCGGAATCACAGATACGCAGTATTTT. The chain uses TRBV6-2 or TRBV6-3 and TRBJ2-3, with 9 bases identical to TRBD2. The germline V gene has CDR1 MNHEY and CDR2 SVGEGT. The CDR3 totals 15 residues. V shed 6 bases, J shed 2 bases, and the junction held 6 bases outside the gene matches.

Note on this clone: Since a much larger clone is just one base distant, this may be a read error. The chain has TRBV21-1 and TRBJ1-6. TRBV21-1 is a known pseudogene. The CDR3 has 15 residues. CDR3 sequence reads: CASPPPGLGGSPLHF. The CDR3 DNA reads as TGTGCCAGCCCCCCCCCAGGACTGGGGGGCTCACCCCTCCACTTT.

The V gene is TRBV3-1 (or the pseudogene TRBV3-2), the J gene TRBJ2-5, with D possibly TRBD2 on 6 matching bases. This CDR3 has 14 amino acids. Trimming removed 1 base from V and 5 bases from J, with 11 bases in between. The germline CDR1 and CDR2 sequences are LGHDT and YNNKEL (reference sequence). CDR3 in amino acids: CASSQVLATETQYF. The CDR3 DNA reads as TGTGCCAGCAGCCAAGTCCTAGCGACGGAGACCCAGTACTTC.

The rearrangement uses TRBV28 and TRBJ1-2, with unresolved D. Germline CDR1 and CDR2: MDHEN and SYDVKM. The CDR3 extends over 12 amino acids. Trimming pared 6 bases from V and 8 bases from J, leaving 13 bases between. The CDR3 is CASSSDVLGYTF. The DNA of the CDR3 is TGTGCCAGCAGCTCAGACGTTCTCGGCTACACCTTC.